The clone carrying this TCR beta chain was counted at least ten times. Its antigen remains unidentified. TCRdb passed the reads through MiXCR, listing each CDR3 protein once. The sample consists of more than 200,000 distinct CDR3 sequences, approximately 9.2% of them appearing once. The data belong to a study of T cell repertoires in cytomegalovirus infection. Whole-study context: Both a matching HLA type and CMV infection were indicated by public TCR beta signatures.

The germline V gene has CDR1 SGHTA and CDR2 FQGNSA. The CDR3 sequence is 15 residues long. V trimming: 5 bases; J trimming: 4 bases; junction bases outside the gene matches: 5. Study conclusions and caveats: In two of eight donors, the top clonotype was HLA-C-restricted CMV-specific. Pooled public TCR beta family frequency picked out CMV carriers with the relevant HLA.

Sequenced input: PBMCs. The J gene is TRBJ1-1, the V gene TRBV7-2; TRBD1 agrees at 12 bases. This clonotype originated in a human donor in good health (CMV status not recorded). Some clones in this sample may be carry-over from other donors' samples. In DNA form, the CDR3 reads TGTGCCAGCAGCCCCAGGGACAGGGGGCCCACTGAAGCTTTCTTT. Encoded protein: CASSPRDRGPTEAFF.